This TCR beta chain stems from a study of graft-versus-host responses after intestinal transplantation. The CDR3 covers 17 residues. Germline V lookup: CDR1 SGHNT, CDR2 YYREEE (reference sequence). Trimming cost V 3 bases and J 5 bases; bases outside gene matches: 13. Assay used: immunoSEQ multiplex PCR; TCRdb lists only in-frame clones, some missing. The profile shows tens of thousands of clones, more than 80% of them singletons. The sequence was collected from a human patient who received an intestinal transplant, so some T cells may come from the graft donor. The J gene is TRBJ2-2, the V gene TRBV5-4, with 7 bases that match TRBD1. The material sequenced was PBMCs, taken nearly 670 days after intestinal transplant. The CDR3 here is CASSSGPTGDETGELFF. As DNA, the CDR3 is TGTGCCAGCAGCTCTGGGCCAACAGGGGACGAGACCGGGGAGCTGTTTTTT. The full variable domain, its missing parts supplied by reference TRBV5-4 and TRBJ2-2, is ETGVTQSPTHLIKTRGQQVTLRCSSQSGHNTVSWYQQALGQGPQFIFQYYREEENGRGNFPPRFSGLQFPNYSSELNVNALELDDSALYLCASSSGPTGDETGELFFGEGSRLTVL.